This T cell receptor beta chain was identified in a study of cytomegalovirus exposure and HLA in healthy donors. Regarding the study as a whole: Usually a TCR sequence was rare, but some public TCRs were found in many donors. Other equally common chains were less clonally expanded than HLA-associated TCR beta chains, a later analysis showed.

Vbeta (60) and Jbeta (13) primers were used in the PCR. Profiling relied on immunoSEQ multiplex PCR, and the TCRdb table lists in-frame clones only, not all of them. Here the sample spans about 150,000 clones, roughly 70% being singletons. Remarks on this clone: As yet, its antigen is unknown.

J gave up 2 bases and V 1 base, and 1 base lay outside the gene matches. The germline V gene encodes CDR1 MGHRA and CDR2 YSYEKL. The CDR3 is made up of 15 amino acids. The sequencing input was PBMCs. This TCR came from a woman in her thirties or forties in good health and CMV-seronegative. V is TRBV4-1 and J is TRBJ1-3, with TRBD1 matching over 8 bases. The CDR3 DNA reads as TGCGCCAGCAGCCAAGTACAGGGGGCTGGAAACACCATATATTTT. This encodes CASSQVQGAGNTIYF.